These T cell receptor beta chains were read from a single sample in a study of response to subunit inactivated influenza vaccine. In TCRdb, the RT-PCR reads were re-called with MiXCR into one record per CDR3 protein. The sample consists of roughly 700,000 distinct CDR3 sequences, approximately 15% of them appearing once. Sample: PBMCs from blood, taken 14 to 15 days before vaccination. The receptors derive from a man in his fifties who received an inactivated influenza vaccine. Both conserved end residues are part of each CDR3. The D gene is left open where the match is weak. Size tells how often a clone was seen (once, few, many) or the class of an expanded clone, and some rows leave it out.

J: TRBJ2-7; size: -; length: 15; D: -; V: TRBV15; CDR3: CATSRDRGGGYEQYF; DNA: TGTGCCACCAGCAGAGATCGTGGGGGCGGCTACGAGCAGTACTTC
J: TRBJ2-5; size: -; length: 13; D: TRBD1; V: TRBV6-2/TRBV6-3; CDR3: CATRTGGAETQYF; DNA: TGTGCCACCAGGACAGGGGGCGCAGAGACCCAGTACTTC
J: TRBJ2-5; size: many; length: 18; D: -; V: TRBV6-2/TRBV6-3; CDR3: CASSQGPRQNTLQETQYF; DNA: TGTGCCAGCAGTCAGGGGCCTAGACAAAATACCCTCCAAGAGACCCAGTACTTC
J: TRBJ1-2; size: few; length: 16; D: -; V: TRBV20-1; CDR3: CSARYRVHTLLGGYTF; DNA: TGCAGTGCTAGGTACCGGGTCCACACCCTTTTGGGTGGCTACACCTTC
J: TRBJ1-1; size: -; length: 14; D: -; V: TRBV20-1; CDR3: CSAVTGNMNTEAFF; DNA: TGCAGTGCTGTGACCGGGAACATGAACACTGAAGCTTTCTTT
J: TRBJ2-1; size: few; length: 13; D: -; V: TRBV7-2; CDR3: CASSLVVINEQFF; DNA: TGTGCCAGCAGCTTAGTGGTCATCAATGAGCAGTTCTTC
J: TRBJ2-7; size: few; length: 13; D: -; V: TRBV7-9; CDR3: CASSFSEIYEQYF; DNA: TGTGCCAGCAGCTTTTCAGAGATCTACGAGCAGTACTTC
J: TRBJ2-5; size: -; length: 18; D: -; V: TRBV24-1; CDR3: CATSDLSPNDRSRETQYF; DNA: TGTGCCACCAGTGATCTATCCCCAAATGACAGGTCCAGGGAGACCCAGTACTTC
J: TRBJ2-3; size: many; length: 13; D: -; V: TRBV12-3/TRBV12-4; CDR3: CASSLIGTDTQYF; DNA: TGCGCCAGCAGCTTGATAGGCACAGATACGCAGTATTTT
J: TRBJ2-2; size: few; length: 15; D: -; V: TRBV5-1; CDR3: CASSLGGSDTGELFF; DNA: TGCGCCAGCAGCTTGGGCGGTAGCGACACCGGGGAGCTGTTTTTT
J: TRBJ2-7; size: once; length: 16; D: TRBD2; V: TRBV20-1; CDR3: CCASLAGGSLRYEQYF; DNA: TGCTGTGCTAGTCTAGCGGGAGGAAGCCTACGCTACGAGCAGTACTTC
J: TRBJ2-2; size: -; length: 13; D: -; V: TRBV29-1; CDR3: CSVQGPNTGELFF; DNA: TGCAGCGTCCAGGGCCCGAACACCGGGGAGCTGTTTTTT
J: TRBJ2-1; size: -; length: 17; D: TRBD2; V: TRBV18; CDR3: CASSPLAGAQGSDEQFF; DNA: TGTGCCAGCTCACCTCTAGCGGGAGCTCAGGGCAGTGATGAGCAGTTCTTC
J: TRBJ2-4; size: -; length: 15; D: -; V: TRBV3-1; CDR3: CASSQGLRAKNIQYF; DNA: TGTGCCAGCAGCCAAGGACTAAGGGCCAAAAACATTCAGTACTTC